This record covers a single T cell receptor (beta chain). The target antigen is unknown. Other DNA sequences in the sample encode the same CDR3. This CDR3 spans 14 amino acids. Germline loops: CDR1 LNHNV, CDR2 YYDKDF (reference sequence). The V and J ends lost 3 bases and 0 bases respectively, with 5 bases between them. This specimen belongs to a study of shared clonotypes between healthy human individuals. CD4+ cells underwent separation, giving CD45RA+ naive and CD45RA-negative memory subsets. Study-level results: Memory subsets had estimated richness that was generally smaller than that of naive subsets. In contrast to clonotypes shared by all four donors, non-shared clonotypes had lower generation probabilities.

The assay was immunoSEQ multiplex PCR, and TCRdb's table has in-frame clones only and misses some. The sample holds approximately 2,000,000 clones, 85% to 95% seen once. The sequencing sample was made of naive CD4+ T cells from PBMCs. Subset here: CD45RA+ positively selected. The chain has TRBV15 and TRBJ1-4; unclear D gene. The TCR originated in a man between 18 and 29 years old in good health. Some clones in this sample may be carry-over from other donors' samples. CDR3 region: CATSSGATNEKLFF. The DNA of the CDR3 is TGTGCCACCAGCAGCGGGGCAACTAATGAAAAACTGTTTTTT.